Listed here are 23 T cell receptor beta chains from one sample, sequenced in a study of cytomegalovirus exposure and HLA in healthy donors. Primers for the PCR totalled 60 Vbeta and 13 Jbeta. Data came from immunoSEQ multiplex PCR; TCRdb stores just in-frame clones and leaves some out. Of 130,000 or so clones listed, around 75% are singletons. Sequenced material: PBMCs. These receptors all stem from a woman aged 45-65 years in good health and CMV-seropositive.

V usage is TRBV9 and J usage is TRBJ2-5; 8 bases are shared with TRBD2. Germline V CDR1 and CDR2: SGDLS, YYNGEE. The J segment lost 5 bases and the V segment lost 0 bases, leaving 9 bases of the junction unmatched. The CDR3 is 16 amino acids. The CDR3 DNA sequence: TGTGCCAGCAGCGTAGATCCGGGGGGGCTCGGGGAGACCCAGTACTTC. It encodes CASSVDPGGLGETQYF.

The J gene is TRBJ1-5, the V gene TRBV7-9; no clear D gene. V lost 1 base and J 0 bases, leaving 4 bases between the germline ends. CDR3 length: 14 amino acids. Germline CDR1 and CDR2: SEHNR and FQNEAQ (reference sequence). The CDR3 DNA is TGTGCCAGCAGCTTAGACAGTAGCAATCAGCCCCAGCATTTT. Translated, it gives CASSLDSSNQPQHF. The entire variable domain, with the rest obtained from reference TRBV7-9 and TRBJ1-5, is as follows: DTGVSQNPRHKITKRGQNVTFRCDPISEHNRLYWYRQTLGQGPEFLTYFQNEAQLEKSRLLSDRFSAERPKGSFSTLEIQRTEQGDSAMYLCASSLDSSNQPQHFGDGTRLSIL.

The V gene is TRBV7-9, the J gene TRBJ2-3; perhaps TRBD2 as D (5 bases). The CDR3 consists of 15 residues. Germline CDR1 is SEHNR and CDR2 is FQNEAQ (reference sequence). The V gene lost 5 bases and the J gene lost 0 bases, with 12 bases spanning the gap. CDR3 residues: CASSLGGVSTDTQYF. The DNA of the CDR3 is TGTGCCAGCAGCCTAGGAGGTGTTAGCACAGATACGCAGTATTTT.

This chain connects TRBV11-3 to TRBJ2-2; 9 bases are a match to TRBD1. The trim removed 6 bases at V and 1 base at J, leaving 6 bases unmatched. Germline CDR1 SGHNT, CDR2 YENEEA. The CDR3 runs 16 residues. The CDR3, as DNA: TGTGCCAGCAGTCCACAGGGGGCTCAGAACACCGGGGAGCTGTTTTTT. Translated, it gives CASSPQGAQNTGELFF.

The chain has TRBV30 and TRBJ2-2; 8 bases agree with TRBD2. V lost 1 base and J lost 3; bases outside the gene matches: 4. The CDR3 runs to 15 residues. Germline loops: CDR1 GTSNPN, CDR2 SVGIG (reference sequence). CDR3 in amino acids: CAWSDGRAYTGELFF. The DNA for the CDR3 is TGTGCCTGGAGTGACGGGAGGGCCTACACCGGGGAGCTGTTTTTT. Full variable domain (outside the CDR3, taken from reference TRBV30 and TRBJ2-2): SQTIHQWPATLVQPVGSPLSLECTVEGTSNPNLYWYRQAAGRGLQLLFYSVGIGQISSEVPQNLSASRPQDRQFILSSKKLLLSDSGFYLCAWSDGRAYTGELFFGEGSRLTVL.

The chain carries TRBV19 and TRBJ2-6, with D perhaps matching TRBD1 (6 bases). CDR1 and CDR2 from the germline V gene are LNHDA and SQIVND (reference sequence). This CDR3 is built from 17 residues. Trimming took 5 bases from V and 0 from J, leaving 14 bases between them. CDR3 sequence: CASSEIKGDSGANVLTF. CDR3 DNA: TGTGCCAGTAGTGAGATCAAGGGGGACTCTGGGGCCAACGTCCTGACTTTC.

The J gene is TRBJ2-7, the V gene TRBV6-5, with D tentatively TRBD1 (6 bases). The CDR3 has 15 amino acids. Deletions cut 2 bases from V and 0 bases from J, with 11 bases between. CDR1 and CDR2 from the germline V gene are MNHEY and SVGAGI. In DNA, the CDR3 is TGTGCCAGCAGTTACGGGACACCGAGCTCCTACGAGCAGTACTTC. Translating it yields CASSYGTPSSYEQYF.

The chain combines TRBV7-8 with TRBJ2-5; D might be TRBD2 (6 bases). The CDR3 is 20 amino acids. Germline assignment: CDR1 SGHVS and CDR2 FQNEAQ. Trimming took 1 base from V and 5 from J, leaving 29 bases between them. CDR3 residues: CASSLGGTTTGDHWRETQYF. Written as DNA, the CDR3 is TGTGCCAGCAGCTTAGGTGGGACGACTACGGGGGACCATTGGAGGGAGACCCAGTACTTC.

The chain carries TRBV5-8 and TRBJ2-3; TRBD2 matches at 7 bases. Germline assignment: CDR1 SGHTS and CDR2 YDEGEE. J gave up 1 base and V 2 bases, and 4 bases lay outside the gene matches. This CDR3 is built from 15 residues. DNA of the CDR3: TGTGCCAGCAGCTTAAGCGCGGGAGGCACAGATACGCAGTATTTT. Translated, it gives CASSLSAGGTDTQYF.

The genes are TRBV5-1 and TRBJ2-2; 9 bases match TRBD2. The CDR3 runs 18 residues. J lost 0 bases, V lost 3 bases, and 9 bases had no gene match. Germline values: CDR1 SGHRS, CDR2 YFSETQ. The CDR3: CASSSRPTSGTNTGELFF. The CDR3, as DNA: TGCGCCAGCAGCTCGAGGCCGACTAGCGGCACGAACACCGGGGAGCTGTTTTTT.

The chain is built from TRBV7-9 and TRBJ2-2; D possibly corresponds to TRBD1 (5 bases). The CDR3 consists of 15 residues. Trimming removed 5 bases from V and 4 bases from J, with 14 bases in between. CDR1 and CDR2 (germline): SEHNR, FQNEAQ (reference sequence). Written as DNA, the CDR3 is TGTGCCAGCAGCATCCTGGGGCGGTTCACCGGGGAGCTGTTTTTT. This codes for CASSILGRFTGELFF. Looking up the rest from reference TRBV7-9 and TRBJ2-2 gives the full variable domain: DTGVSQNPRHKITKRGQNVTFRCDPISEHNRLYWYRQTLGQGPEFLTYFQNEAQLEKSRLLSDRFSAERPKGSFSTLEIQRTEQGDSAMYLCASSILGRFTGELFFGEGSRLTVL.

V and J are TRBV30 and TRBJ2-5, with 7 positions matching TRBD1. The assigned J gene may be wrong: the sequence end matches TRBJ2-7 better. The germline gives CDR1 GTSNPN, CDR2 SVGIG (reference sequence). The CDR3 has 12 amino acids. The CDR3 region has the DNA TGTGCCTGGAGTTTAGGGGGCGCCGAGCAGTACTTC. Translation gives CAWSLGGAEQYF.

This clone has only one observation. V and J are TRBV7-2 and TRBJ2-3; 12 bases fit TRBD2. This CDR3 spans 15 amino acids. Germline assignment: CDR1 SGHTA and CDR2 FQGNSA. V was pared by 3 bases and J by 13 bases, with 11 bases of the junction left unmatched. CDR3 protein: CASSLDLAGGSDEYF. The CDR3 DNA reads TGTGCCAGCAGCTTGGATCTAGCGGGAGGGTCCGATGAGTATTTT.

CDR3 loop: CASSDRTGAYYEQYF. CDR3 coding DNA: TGTGCCAGCAGTGACCGGACAGGGGCATACTACGAGCAGTACTTC. The chain recombines TRBV6-1 with TRBJ2-7, with TRBD1 matching over 9 bases. Trimming removed 3 bases from V and 3 bases from J; junction bases left unmatched: 6. The CDR3 is 15 amino acids. Germline V gene data show CDR1 as MNHNS and CDR2 as SASEGT.

V gene TRBV7-2 combines with J gene TRBJ1-1; D perhaps matches TRBD1 (5 bases). V was pared by 10 bases and J by 1 base, with 13 bases between. This CDR3 contains 13 residues. Germline assignment: CDR1 SGHTA and CDR2 FQGNSA. The CDR3 is CATSTQGNTEAFF. CDR3 DNA sequence: TGTGCCACATCAACCCAGGGGAACACTGAAGCTTTCTTT.

There are a few counts of this clone. The chain's CDR3 is CASRAQGNYGYTF. As DNA, the CDR3 is TGTGCCAGCAGGGCACAGGGTAACTATGGCTACACCTTC. The chain couples TRBV25-1 to TRBJ1-2; D possibly corresponds to TRBD1 (6 bases). With 6 bases removed from V and 1 base from J, the gap between germline ends came to 9 bases. Germline V gives CDR1 MGHDK, CDR2 SYGVNS. The CDR3 runs 13 residues.

The chain links TRBV30 to TRBJ1-6; a weak D match, TRBD1 (5 bases). Germline V lookup: CDR1 GTSNPN, CDR2 SVGIG (reference sequence). This CDR3 comprises 13 residues. Trimming shortened V by 4 bases and J by 10 bases, and 14 bases separated the two germline ends. CDR3 in DNA: TGTGCCTGGAATAATGGGGGGTACTCACCCCTCCACTTT. It yields the protein CAWNNGGYSPLHF.

The V call is TRBV9, the J call TRBJ2-5, with a possible D match to TRBD2 (5 bases). Trimming took off 7 bases at V and 1 base at J, with 11 bases between the two ends. The germline gives CDR1 SGDLS, CDR2 YYNGEE. This CDR3 region has 13 residues. The CDR3 region has the DNA TGTGCCAGCTCCGGGATGACCCAAGAGACCCAGTACTTC. Translation: CASSGMTQETQYF.

This clone was counted a single time. V is TRBV18 and J is TRBJ1-2; 7 positions match TRBD1. Germline CDR1 and CDR2: KGHSH and LQKENI. CDR3 length: 14 residues. V was clipped by 5 bases and J by 3 bases; unmatched bases: 6. The CDR3 nucleotides read TGTGCCAGCTCAGTGGACAGGACTCACTATGGCTACACCTTC. Amino acid sequence: CASSVDRTHYGYTF.

This clone was picked up one time. This chain uses TRBV4-1 with TRBJ1-2; D may be TRBD1 (5 bases). V lost 0 bases to trimming and J lost 6 bases, with 14 bases between them. This CDR3 contains 15 residues. Germline V gene sequence: CDR1 MGHRA, CDR2 YSYEKL. CDR3 DNA: TGCGCCAGCAGCCAAGAAGATCGCGGCAGGGATGGCTACACCTTC. This translates into CASSQEDRGRDGYTF.

The gene calls are TRBV7-3 and TRBJ2-3; perhaps TRBD2 as D (5 bases). Trimming pared 8 bases from V and 0 bases from J, leaving 9 bases between. The CDR3 is 13 residues long. The germline V gene encodes CDR1 SGHTA and CDR2 FQGTGA. The CDR3 bases are TGTGCCAGCCGGGATTTTAGCACAGATACGCAGTATTTT. Amino acid sequence: CASRDFSTDTQYF.

This clone has just one count. The CDR3 nucleotides are TGTGCCAGCCGAGGACAGGGGGCGTACACCGGGGAGCTGTTTTTT. This sequence encodes CASRGQGAYTGELFF. The J gene is TRBJ2-2, the V gene TRBV27; TRBD1 agrees at 11 bases. CDR1 is MNHEY, CDR2 SMNVEV, per germline (reference sequence). V shed 8 bases, J shed 3 bases, and the junction held 5 bases outside the gene matches. The CDR3 totals 15 residues.

J is TRBJ2-3 and V is TRBV4-3; a weak D match, TRBD2 (6 bases). Germline V CDR1 and CDR2: LGHNA, YSLEER. The CDR3 has 14 residues. V was cut by 3 bases and J by 4 bases, with 11 bases left in between. CDR3 sequence (DNA): TGCGCCAGCAGCCACCTAGCGTCATCAGATACGCAGTATTTT. This encodes CASSHLASSDTQYF.